This T cell receptor beta chain was recovered during a study of shared clonotypes between healthy human individuals. General study findings and limits: Sharing of clonotypes among donors was expected to vary with sequencing depth.

Running of the assay took place at deep level. Sequenced by immunoSEQ multiplex PCR; TCRdb stores in-frame clones only, minus some. The sample records about 2.5 million clones, 85% to 95% being singletons. This clone was detected only once. Its antigen is currently unknown. The CDR3 is made up of 18 amino acids. Trimming removed 5 bases at V and 3 bases at J, with 24 bases between. In germline, CDR1 is MNHEY, CDR2 SMNVEV (reference sequence). Sequenced: naive CD4+ T cells from PBMCs. As for subset: CD45RA+ positively selected. V and J are TRBV27 and TRBJ2-3; perhaps TRBD2 as D (7 bases). The sequence was obtained from a man younger than 35 in good health. Some clones in this sample may be carry-over from other donors' samples. CDR3 in DNA: TGTGCCAGCAGTCCACAAAGGGGGGGGGCGGTCCGAACAGATACGCAGTATTTT. It is translated as CASSPQRGGAVRTDTQYF.